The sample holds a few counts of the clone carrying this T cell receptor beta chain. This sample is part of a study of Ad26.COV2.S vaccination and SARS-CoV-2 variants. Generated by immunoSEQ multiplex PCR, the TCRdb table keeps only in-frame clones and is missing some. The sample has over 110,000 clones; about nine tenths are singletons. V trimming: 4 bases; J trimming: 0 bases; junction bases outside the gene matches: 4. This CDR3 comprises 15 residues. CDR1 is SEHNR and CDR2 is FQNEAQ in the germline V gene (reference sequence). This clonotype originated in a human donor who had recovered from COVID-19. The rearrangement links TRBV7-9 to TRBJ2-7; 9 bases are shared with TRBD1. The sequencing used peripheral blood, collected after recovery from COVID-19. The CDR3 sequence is CASSSGTGSSYEQYF. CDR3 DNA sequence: TGTGCCAGCAGCTCCGGGACAGGGAGCTCCTACGAGCAGTACTTC. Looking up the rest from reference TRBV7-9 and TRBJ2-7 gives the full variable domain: DTGVSQNPRHKITKRGQNVTFRCDPISEHNRLYWYRQTLGQGPEFLTYFQNEAQLEKSRLLSDRFSAERPKGSFSTLEIQRTEQGDSAMYLCASSSGTGSSYEQYFGPGTRLTVT.